Below, 8 T cell receptor beta chains from the same sample are listed, as sequenced in a study of blood T cell repertoires in COVID-19. Only in-frame clones appear in the TCRdb table, and some are missing; sequencing was by immunoSEQ multiplex PCR. The repertoire consists of 200,000 or so clones, with about four fifths occurring once and the leading ten covering roughly 6.9%. Specimen: PBMCs or T cells enriched from blood (not recorded which). These receptors came from a man aged 35 to 55 who had recovered from COVID-19.

The V and J genes are TRBV19 and TRBJ1-1; the match to TRBD1 covers 7 bases. V lost 10 bases to trimming and J lost 4 bases; unmatched junction nucleotides: 9. From germline, CDR1 is LNHDA and CDR2 SQIVND (reference sequence). The CDR3 length is 13 residues. The chain's CDR3 is CATLPSGGTEAFF. CDR3 in DNA: TGTGCCACCCTCCCATCAGGGGGCACTGAAGCTTTCTTT.

DNA for the CDR3: TGTGCCAGCAGCCAGGTTTCAGGGGGCTCTGAAAAACTGTTTTTT. It translates to CASSQVSGGSEKLFF. The chain links TRBV3-1 (or the pseudogene TRBV3-2) to TRBJ1-4, with 8 bases that match TRBD1. The CDR3 covers 15 residues. Germline assignment: CDR1 LGHDT and CDR2 YNNKEL (reference sequence). Losses at the gene ends were 3 bases for V and 7 bases for J; bases not matched to a gene: 7.

This sequence joins TRBV5-1 and TRBJ1-2, with a weak D call TRBD1 (6 bases). Per the germline V gene, CDR1 is SGHRS and CDR2 is YFSETQ. V lost 0 bases and J lost 5, with 11 bases in between. The CDR3 totals 14 residues. The CDR3, as DNA: TGCGCCAGCAGCTTGGCACAGGGAGGGTATGGCTACACCTTC. Amino acid sequence: CASSLAQGGYGYTF.

The chain links TRBV4-2 to TRBJ1-4; D is unclear. Deletions cut 0 bases from V and 4 bases from J, with 12 bases between. There are 16 residues in the CDR3. Germline V gene data show CDR1 as LGHNA and CDR2 as YNFKEQ. CDR3 nucleotide sequence: TGTGCCAGCAGCCAAGACCAGCAGGTCCTTAATGAAAAACTGTTTTTT. Protein: CASSQDQQVLNEKLFF.

This chain links TRBV4-1 with TRBJ1-1; D remains unclear. The CDR3 has 15 residues. Germline values: CDR1 MGHRA, CDR2 YSYEKL. V dropped 0 bases and J dropped 4 bases, with 12 bases sitting between them. The CDR3 coding sequence is TGCGCCAGCAGCCAAGATCGGGTCGGATTCACTGAAGCTTTCTTT. Amino acid sequence: CASSQDRVGFTEAFF.

The V call is TRBV12-3 or TRBV12-4, the J call TRBJ1-2, with a weak D call TRBD1 (6 bases). This CDR3 spans 11 amino acids. Trimming stripped 5 bases from V and 5 bases from J, with 6 bases between. Here the CDR3 reads CASSTGYGYTF. CDR3 in DNA: TGTGCCAGCAGTACAGGGTATGGCTACACCTTC.

This chain connects TRBV19 to TRBJ2-1; 7 bases agree with TRBD1. Germline CDR1 and CDR2: LNHDA and SQIVND (reference sequence). This CDR3 region has 15 residues. V shed 7 bases, J shed 2 bases, and the junction held 8 bases outside the gene matches. This CDR3 is CASTKGTATYNEQFF. CDR3 nucleotides: TGTGCCAGTACCAAAGGGACAGCGACCTACAATGAGCAGTTCTTC.

The chain recombines TRBV9 with TRBJ1-1; 8 nucleotides match TRBD1. With V trimmed by 3 bases and J by 4 bases, 8 bases remained unmatched. The CDR3 covers 15 residues. The germline gives CDR1 SGDLS, CDR2 YYNGEE. The chain's CDR3 is CASSAYWTGSTEAFF. In DNA, the CDR3 is TGTGCCAGCAGCGCCTATTGGACAGGGAGCACTGAAGCTTTCTTT.